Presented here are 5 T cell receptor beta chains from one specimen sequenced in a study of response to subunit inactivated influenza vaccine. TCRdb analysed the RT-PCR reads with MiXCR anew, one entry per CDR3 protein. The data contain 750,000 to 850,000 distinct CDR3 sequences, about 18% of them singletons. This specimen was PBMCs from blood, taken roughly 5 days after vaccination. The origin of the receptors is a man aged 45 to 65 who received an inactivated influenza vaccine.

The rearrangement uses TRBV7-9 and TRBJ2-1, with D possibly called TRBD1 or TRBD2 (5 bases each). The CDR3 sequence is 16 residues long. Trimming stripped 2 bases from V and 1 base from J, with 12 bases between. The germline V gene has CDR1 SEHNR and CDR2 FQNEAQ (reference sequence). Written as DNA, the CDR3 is TGTGCCAGCAGCTTATGGGGGTGGGGATCCTACAATGAGCAGTTCTTC. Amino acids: CASSLWGWGSYNEQFF.

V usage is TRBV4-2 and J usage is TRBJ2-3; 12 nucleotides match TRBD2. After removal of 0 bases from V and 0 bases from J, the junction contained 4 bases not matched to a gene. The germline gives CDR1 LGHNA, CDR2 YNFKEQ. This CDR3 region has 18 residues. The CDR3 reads CASSQETSGGPSTDTQYF. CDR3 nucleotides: TGTGCCAGCAGCCAAGAGACTAGCGGGGGACCCAGCACAGATACGCAGTATTTT.

DNA of the CDR3: TGTGCCAGCACCCAGGCGGGGACGAACACCGGGGAGCTGTTTTTT. This gives the protein CASTQAGTNTGELFF. This chain links TRBV3-1 with TRBJ2-2, with D possibly matching TRBD2 (6 bases). Germline values: CDR1 LGHDT, CDR2 YNNKEL (reference sequence). The CDR3 consists of 15 residues. Deletions cut 7 bases from V and 0 bases from J, with 12 bases between.

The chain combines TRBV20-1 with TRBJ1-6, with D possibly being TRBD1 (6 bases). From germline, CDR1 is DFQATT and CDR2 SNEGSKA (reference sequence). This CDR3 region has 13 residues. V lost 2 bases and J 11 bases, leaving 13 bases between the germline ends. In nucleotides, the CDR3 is TGCAGTGCTAGAACAGGGCCCACGGCACCCCTCCACTTT. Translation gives CSARTGPTAPLHF.

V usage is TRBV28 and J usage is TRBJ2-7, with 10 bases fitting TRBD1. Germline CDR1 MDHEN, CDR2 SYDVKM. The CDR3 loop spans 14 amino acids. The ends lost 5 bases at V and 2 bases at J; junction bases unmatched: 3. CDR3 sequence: CASSRQGAPYEQYF. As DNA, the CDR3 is TGTGCCAGCAGTCGACAGGGGGCCCCCTACGAGCAGTACTTC.